The 20 T cell receptor beta chains given below trace back to one sample, sequenced in a study of T cell responses to AZD1222 COVID-19 vaccine. Sequencing used immunoSEQ multiplex PCR; TCRdb keeps in-frame clones, though not all of them. The sample has approximately 190,000 clones, roughly 93% seen once. Source: peripheral blood, taken on day 0 of AZD1222 vaccination. The receptors originated from an adult in good health.

The rearrangement joins TRBV24-1 to TRBJ2-3; 7 positions match TRBD1. CDR1 is KGHDR, CDR2 SFDVKD, per germline. After removal of 3 bases from V and 1 base from J, the junction contained 0 bases not matched to a gene. The CDR3 has 14 residues. The chain's CDR3 is CATSDTGGTDTQYF. DNA for the CDR3: TGTGCCACCAGTGATACAGGGGGCACAGATACGCAGTATTTT.

Concerning this clone: The same CDR3 is also encoded by other DNA sequences in this sample. This chain joins TRBV7-2 and TRBJ1-1; D gene ambiguous. The CDR3 consists of 14 residues. V lost 5 bases to trimming and J lost 1 base, with 11 bases between them. Germline V gives CDR1 SGHTA, CDR2 FQGNSA. In nucleotides, the CDR3 is TGTGCCAGCAGCCCCGGCGCAGCGAACACTGAAGCTTTCTTT. Translated, it gives CASSPGAANTEAFF.

This clone was observed once. CDR3: CASSLGPQGEFF. The CDR3 region has the DNA TGCGCCAGCAGCTTGGGGCCACAGGGCGAGTTCTTC. The chain is built from TRBV5-1 and TRBJ2-1, with D possibly matching TRBD1 (6 bases). Deletions cut 0 bases from V and 14 bases from J, with 12 bases between. Germline V gives CDR1 SGHRS, CDR2 YFSETQ. The CDR3 length is 12 residues.

The chain employs TRBV9 and TRBJ1-5; no clear D gene. Deletions cut 0 bases from V and 9 bases from J, with 13 bases between. The CDR3 totals 14 residues. Germline CDR1 SGDLS, CDR2 YYNGEE. CDR3 amino acids: CASSVGTSVTPQHF. The CDR3 DNA sequence: TGTGCCAGCAGCGTAGGGACCAGTGTAACGCCCCAGCATTTT.

This rearrangement joins TRBV3-1 (or the pseudogene TRBV3-2) to TRBJ1-2; TRBD1 matches 10 bases. The CDR3 covers 17 residues. CDR1 and CDR2 (germline): LGHDT, YNNKEL (reference sequence). J gave up 2 bases and V 2 bases, and 8 bases lay outside the gene matches. CDR3 region: CASSQYRQGAMNYGYTF. The CDR3 DNA is TGTGCCAGCAGCCAATATAGACAGGGGGCCATGAACTATGGCTACACCTTC.

This chain uses TRBV7-2 with TRBJ2-5, with TRBD2 matching 9 bases. Germline loops: CDR1 SGHTA, CDR2 FQGNSA. The length of the CDR3 is 16 residues. Trimming took 5 bases from V and 1 from J; bases not matched to a gene: 8. This CDR3 reads CASSRRLAASQETQYF. CDR3 nucleotides: TGTGCCAGCAGCCGCCGACTAGCGGCAAGCCAAGAGACCCAGTACTTC.

The J gene is TRBJ1-1, the V gene TRBV7-2, with no clear D. V gave up 3 bases and J gave up 1 base, with 6 bases separating them. This CDR3 spans 13 amino acids. The germline V gene encodes CDR1 SGHTA and CDR2 FQGNSA. CDR3 sequence reads: CASSFSGNTEAFF. The CDR3 nucleotides read TGTGCCAGCAGCTTTTCTGGGAACACTGAAGCTTTCTTT.

The V call is TRBV2, the J call TRBJ2-2, with 8 bases lining up with TRBD1. Germline V gives CDR1 SNHLY, CDR2 FYNNEI. The trim removed 4 bases at V and 2 bases at J, leaving 0 bases unmatched. The CDR3 spans 14 residues. CDR3 in amino acids: CASSAGGNTGELFF. Here the CDR3 DNA reads TGTGCCAGCAGTGCAGGGGGCAACACCGGGGAGCTGTTTTTT.

The V gene is TRBV13, the J gene TRBJ2-7; 7 bases agree with TRBD1. The CDR3 is made up of 14 amino acids. CDR1 and CDR2 from the germline V gene are PRHDT and FYEKMQ (reference sequence). Unmatched junction bases numbered 5, after V lost 3 bases and J lost 3 bases. CDR3 nucleotides: TGTGCCAGCAGCTTGAGTCGACAGGGCTACGAGCAGTACTTC. It yields the protein CASSLSRQGYEQYF.

The chain combines TRBV5-1 with TRBJ2-1; 14 bases align to TRBD2. Germline loops: CDR1 SGHRS, CDR2 YFSETQ. Trimming removed 3 bases from V and 1 base from J; junction bases left unmatched: 12. This CDR3 has 20 amino acids. In nucleotides, the CDR3 is TGCGCCAGCAGCTCGGGACTAGCGGGAGTTCCCGGCCTGTCCTACAATGAGCAGTTCTTC. Its translation: CASSSGLAGVPGLSYNEQFF.

The chain employs TRBV4-2 and TRBJ1-5, with D perhaps TRBD1 (6 bases). The CDR3 spans 16 residues. Deletions cut 0 bases from V and 2 bases from J, with 11 bases between. Germline CDR1 is LGHNA and CDR2 is YNFKEQ. The CDR3 loop reads CASSQDTGAGNQPQHF. For the CDR3, the DNA is TGTGCCAGCAGCCAAGATACGGGGGCGGGCAATCAGCCCCAGCATTTT.

This clone was recorded once. The V gene is TRBV19, the J gene TRBJ2-1; TRBD2 agrees at 7 bases. CDR3 size: 11 residues. Germline V gene lookup returns CDR1 LNHDA and CDR2 SQIVND (reference sequence). V lost 5 bases to trimming and J lost 10 bases; unmatched junction nucleotides: 2. The DNA for the CDR3 is TGTGCCAGTAGTGTTAGCGGGGAGCAGTTCTTC. Translating it yields CASSVSGEQFF.

V is TRBV5-1 and J is TRBJ2-7; the match to TRBD2 covers 7 bases. The CDR3 has 12 amino acids. Trimming at V came to 0 bases and at J to 6 bases, leaving 0 bases not matched to a gene. Looked up from germline, CDR1 is SGHRS and CDR2 is YFSETQ. CDR3 protein: CASSLGGGEQYF. CDR3 DNA: TGCGCCAGCAGCTTGGGCGGGGGCGAGCAGTACTTC.

The gene calls are TRBV7-9 and TRBJ1-2; 12 nucleotides align to TRBD1. Germline assignment: CDR1 SEHNR and CDR2 FQNEAQ (reference sequence). The CDR3 spans 15 residues. V lost 1 base and J lost 8; bases outside the gene matches: 5. CDR3 region: CASSLVGTGGKGYTF. CDR3 DNA: TGTGCCAGCAGCTTAGTTGGGACAGGGGGCAAGGGCTACACCTTC.

The chain is built from TRBV28 and TRBJ1-2; 7 bases align to TRBD1. Germline loops: CDR1 MDHEN, CDR2 SYDVKM. The CDR3 is made up of 12 amino acids. Trimming removed 8 bases from V and 4 bases from J; junction bases left unmatched: 4. The CDR3 sequence: CASRDSRYGYTF. The CDR3 nucleotides read TGTGCCAGCCGGGACAGCCGCTATGGCTACACCTTC.

This sequence joins TRBV20-1 and TRBJ2-2; D may be TRBD2 (6 bases). From germline, CDR1 is DFQATT and CDR2 SNEGSKA (reference sequence). This CDR3 is built from 13 residues. Trimming pared 3 bases from V and 5 bases from J, leaving 10 bases between. The CDR3 coding sequence is TGCAGTGCTAGTGAGGAGGGGACCGGGGAGCTGTTTTTT. It is translated as CSASEEGTGELFF.

The rearrangement joins TRBV18 to TRBJ2-2, with 9 bases fitting TRBD1. The CDR3 contains 15 residues. Germline assignment: CDR1 KGHSH and CDR2 LQKENI. V lost 2 bases, J lost 7 bases, and 5 bases stayed unmatched. CDR3 nucleotides: TGTGCCAGCTCACCAGGACAGGGGTTCGTCGGGGAGCTGTTTTTT. Protein product: CASSPGQGFVGELFF.

J is TRBJ1-1 and V is TRBV11-3; D is uncertain. The CDR3 runs to 13 residues. Trimming left V 7 bases short and J 4 bases short, with 13 bases between. Germline values: CDR1 SGHNT, CDR2 YENEEA. The CDR3 is CASTNKPGTEAFF. CDR3 sequence (DNA): TGTGCCAGCACCAACAAACCCGGCACTGAAGCTTTCTTT.

V and J are TRBV29-1 and TRBJ1-2; D remains unclear. CDR3 size: 10 residues. Germline-derived CDR1 and CDR2 are SQVTM and ANQGSEA. Trimming left V 4 bases short and J 5 bases short, with 5 bases between. The CDR3 sequence is CSVGGYGYTF. The CDR3 DNA reads TGCAGCGTTGGAGGGTATGGCTACACCTTC. The full variable domain, completed using reference TRBV29-1 and TRBJ1-2, is SAVISQKPSRDICQRGTSLTIQCQVDSQVTMMFWYRQQPGQSLTLIATANQGSEATYESGFVIDKFPISRPNLTFSTLTVSNMSPEDSSIYLCSVGGYGYTFGSGTRLTVV.

The CDR3: CASSLRGLAGGADTQYF. The CDR3 nucleotides read TGTGCCAGCAGCCTTAGGGGGCTAGCGGGAGGGGCAGATACGCAGTATTTT. The chain combines TRBV3-1 (or the pseudogene TRBV3-2) with TRBJ2-3, with 12 bases aligning to TRBD2. J lost 4 bases, V lost 4 bases, and 9 bases had no gene match. This CDR3 has 17 residues. Germline lookup yields CDR1 LGHDT and CDR2 YNNKEL (reference sequence).